These T cell receptor beta chains were read from a single sample in a study of cytomegalovirus exposure and HLA in healthy donors. Clones were read by immunoSEQ multiplex PCR, and TCRdb kept only the in-frame ones, dropping some. The sample has some 130,000 clones, more than 65% seen once. Sequencing was performed on PBMCs. The receptors here all came from a woman aged 55-70 years in good health and CMV-seropositive. Both conserved end residues are part of each CDR3. A D gene is named only where the DNA matches it firmly. Size is stated for part of the rows, as once, few or many counts, or as a class when the clone is expanded.

size: -
J: TRBJ2-7
D: -
V: TRBV9
CDR3: CASSVNGQTYEEQYF
DNA: TGTGCCAGCAGCGTAAATGGACAAACATACGAAGAGCAGTACTTC

size: -
J: TRBJ1-2
D: -
V: TRBV6-6
CDR3: CASSPTQGYGYTF
DNA: TGTGCCAGCAGCCCCACACAGGGCTATGGCTACACCTTC

size: -
J: TRBJ2-7
D: -
V: TRBV10-1
CDR3: CASSESRDIYSYEQYF
DNA: TGCGCCAGCAGTGAGTCGAGGGACATTTACTCCTACGAGCAGTACTTC

size: -
J: TRBJ1-5
D: TRBD1
V: TRBV10-3
CDR3: CAISESEWLGQGGQPQHF
DNA: TGTGCCATCAGTGAGTCGGAGTGGTTGGGACAGGGTGGTCAGCCCCAGCATTTT

size: -
J: TRBJ1-1
D: -
V: TRBV9
CDR3: CASSVDGGFPEAFF
DNA: TGTGCCAGCAGCGTAGATGGAGGGTTCCCTGAAGCTTTCTTT

size: -
J: TRBJ1-5
D: -
V: TRBV5-4
CDR3: CASSFPGANQPQHF
DNA: TGTGCCAGCAGCTTCCCAGGGGCCAATCAGCCCCAGCATTTT

size: few
J: TRBJ2-7
D: TRBD1
V: TRBV19
CDR3: CASSGVWTGSSYEQYF
DNA: TGTGCCAGTAGTGGCGTATGGACAGGGAGCTCCTACGAGCAGTACTTC

size: once
J: TRBJ2-5
D: -
V: TRBV9
CDR3: CASSPPPGKLETQYF
DNA: TGTGCCAGCAGCCCCCCGCCAGGGAAGTTGGAGACCCAGTACTTC

size: few
J: TRBJ1-2
D: TRBD1
V: TRBV5-1
CDR3: CASSLAAGGGRGYTF
DNA: TGCGCCAGCAGCTTGGCGGCAGGGGGCGGACGGGGCTACACCTTC

size: -
J: TRBJ2-1
D: TRBD2
V: TRBV10-2
CDR3: CASRAGGFNEQFF
DNA: TGCGCCAGCAGGGCGGGGGGGTTCAATGAGCAGTTCTTC

size: -
J: TRBJ2-1
D: TRBD2
V: TRBV9
CDR3: CASSGSSGGQGNEQFF
DNA: TGTGCCAGCAGCGGCTCTAGCGGGGGGCAAGGGAATGAGCAGTTCTTC

size: few
J: TRBJ1-5
D: TRBD1
V: TRBV6-1
CDR3: CASSGWGQGYNQPQHF
DNA: TGTGCCAGCAGTGGGTGGGGACAGGGTTACAATCAGCCCCAGCATTTT

size: -
J: TRBJ1-2
D: -
V: TRBV9
CDR3: CASSVGYRVAYGYTF
DNA: TGTGCCAGCAGCGTAGGCTACAGGGTGGCCTATGGCTACACCTTC

size: -
J: TRBJ2-7
D: TRBD2
V: TRBV9
CDR3: CASSVGQLTSGGPYEQYF
DNA: TGTGCCAGCAGCGTAGGACAATTGACTAGCGGGGGACCCTACGAGCAGTACTTC

size: -
J: TRBJ2-3
D: TRBD2
V: TRBV2
CDR3: CASSDRVLAGGRTDTQYF
DNA: TGTGCCAGCAGTGACAGGGTGTTAGCGGGGGGACGCACAGATACGCAGTATTTT

size: -
J: TRBJ1-4
D: TRBD1
V: TRBV5-6
CDR3: CASSRILDRGRNEKLFF
DNA: TGTGCCAGCAGCCGGATATTGGACAGGGGGCGGAATGAAAAACTGTTTTTT

size: -
J: TRBJ1-6
D: TRBD1
V: TRBV29-1
CDR3: CSVAQGAVNSPLHF
DNA: TGCAGCGTTGCACAGGGGGCAGTTAATTCACCCCTCCACTTT

size: few
J: TRBJ1-2
D: TRBD1
V: TRBV7-9
CDR3: CASSFRGTGGYTF
DNA: TGTGCCAGCAGTTTCCGCGGGACAGGCGGCTACACCTTC

size: -
J: TRBJ2-7
D: TRBD2
V: TRBV6-1
CDR3: CASSLSGGASYEQYF
DNA: TGTGCCAGCAGTCTTAGCGGGGGGGCCTCCTACGAGCAGTACTTC

size: few
J: TRBJ1-2
D: TRBD1
V: TRBV25-1
CDR3: CASSETGNFYGYTF
DNA: TGTGCCAGCAGCGAGACAGGGAACTTCTATGGCTACACCTTC

size: -
J: TRBJ1-1
D: -
V: TRBV6-5
CDR3: CASSYSGGGTEAFF
DNA: TGTGCCAGCAGTTACTCGGGGGGTGGCACTGAAGCTTTCTTT

size: -
J: TRBJ2-5
D: TRBD2
V: TRBV5-1
CDR3: CASSAGLAGGETQYF
DNA: TGCGCCAGCAGCGCGGGACTAGCGGGGGGAGAGACCCAGTACTTC

size: -
J: TRBJ2-4
D: TRBD1
V: TRBV5-1
CDR3: CASSRTGDKNIQYF
DNA: TGCGCCAGCAGCCGGACAGGGGACAAAAACATTCAGTACTTC

size: -
J: TRBJ2-4
D: TRBD1
V: TRBV11-2
CDR3: CASSLTGAENIQYF
DNA: TGTGCCAGCAGCTTAACAGGGGCTGAAAACATTCAGTACTTC

size: -
J: TRBJ1-2
D: -
V: TRBV9
CDR3: CASSRAGGYGYTF
DNA: TGTGCCAGCAGCCGCGCCGGGGGGTATGGCTACACCTTC

size: once
J: TRBJ1-1
D: TRBD1
V: TRBV7-2
CDR3: CASSLMVGGFGEAFF
DNA: TGTGCCAGCAGCCTAATGGTAGGGGGCTTCGGTGAAGCTTTCTTT

size: -
J: TRBJ1-2
D: TRBD1
V: TRBV7-9
CDR3: CASRPQEGANYGYTF
DNA: TGTGCCAGCAGACCACAAGAGGGGGCGAACTATGGCTACACCTTC

size: -
J: TRBJ2-2
D: -
V: TRBV5-1
CDR3: CASSMDGLMSTGELFF
DNA: TGCGCCAGCAGCATGGACGGACTCATGAGCACCGGGGAGCTGTTTTTT

size: -
J: TRBJ2-2
D: TRBD1
V: TRBV19
CDR3: CASRSPRGQVNTGELFF
DNA: TGTGCCAGTAGATCGCCCCGGGGACAGGTGAACACCGGGGAGCTGTTTTTT

size: -
J: TRBJ2-5
D: -
V: TRBV6-5
CDR3: CASSLYQTEVETQYF
DNA: TGTGCCAGCAGTCTGTACCAGACGGAGGTGGAGACCCAGTACTTC

size: once
J: TRBJ1-6
D: -
V: TRBV7-3
CDR3: CASSPSTGQISPLHF
DNA: TGTGCCAGCAGCCCTTCTACGGGACAAATTAGCCCCCTCCACTTT

size: -
J: TRBJ2-7
D: TRBD2
V: TRBV5-3
CDR3: CARSPKTSPGGYEQYF
DNA: TGTGCCAGAAGCCCTAAGACTAGCCCTGGTGGCTACGAGCAGTACTTC

size: -
J: TRBJ1-2
D: -
V: TRBV5-4
CDR3: CASSSAGRAGEGYTF
DNA: TGTGCCAGCAGCTCGGCGGGACGGGCCGGGGAAGGCTACACCTTC

size: -
J: TRBJ1-2
D: -
V: TRBV21-1
CDR3: CASSAREGRHGYTF
DNA: TGTGCCAGCAGCGCAAGGGAGGGCAGACATGGCTACACCTTC

size: few
J: TRBJ1-1
D: TRBD1
V: TRBV25-1
CDR3: CASSDYTGGTEAFF
DNA: TGTGCCAGCAGTGATTATACAGGGGGCACTGAAGCTTTCTTT

size: -
J: TRBJ1-4
D: -
V: TRBV5-6
CDR3: CASSPRGGADEKLFF
DNA: TGTGCCAGCAGCCCCCGAGGGGGGGCAGACGAAAAACTGTTTTTT

size: few
J: TRBJ1-1
D: TRBD1
V: TRBV6-6
CDR3: CASSLDRVKAFF
DNA: TGTGCCAGCAGCTTGGACAGGGTAAAAGCTTTCTTT

size: -
J: TRBJ1-2
D: -
V: TRBV5-4
CDR3: CASSFGAANYGYTF
DNA: TGTGCCAGCAGCTTTGGGGCAGCTAACTATGGCTACACCTTC

size: -
J: TRBJ2-1
D: -
V: TRBV10-2
CDR3: CASKSGNEQFF
DNA: TGCGCCAGCAAATCCGGGAATGAGCAGTTCTTC

size: -
J: TRBJ1-1
D: -
V: TRBV18
CDR3: CASSPQGAEAFF
DNA: TGTGCCAGCTCACCACAGGGGGCTGAAGCTTTCTTT

size: -
J: TRBJ1-1
D: -
V: TRBV7-6
CDR3: CASSLGGVEAFF
DNA: TGTGCCAGCAGCTTAGGGGGAGTAGAAGCTTTCTTT

size: few
J: TRBJ1-6
D: TRBD1
V: TRBV4-2
CDR3: CASSLEGTGTHSPLHF
DNA: TGTGCCAGCAGCCTCGAAGGGACAGGGACGCATTCACCCCTCCACTTT

size: once
J: TRBJ2-2
D: TRBD2
V: TRBV2
CDR3: CASSEGLAGGAPTGELFF
DNA: TGTGCCAGCAGTGAGGGACTAGCGGGGGGGGCCCCCACCGGGGAGCTGTTTTTT

size: -
J: TRBJ1-1
D: TRBD1
V: TRBV28
CDR3: CASSLPGGVTEAFF
DNA: TGTGCCAGCAGTTTACCAGGGGGAGTAACTGAAGCTTTCTTT

size: -
J: TRBJ1-1
D: TRBD1
V: TRBV6-1
CDR3: CASSPTGGTEAFF
DNA: TGTGCCAGCAGCCCGACAGGGGGCACTGAAGCTTTCTTT

size: once
J: TRBJ2-3
D: TRBD2
V: TRBV6-6
CDR3: CASSGTSGGAGDTQYF
DNA: TGTGCCAGCAGTGGGACTAGCGGGGGGGCGGGGGATACGCAGTATTTT

size: few
J: TRBJ1-6
D: -
V: TRBV2
CDR3: CASLRGLNSPLHF
DNA: TGTGCCAGCCTTAGGGGCCTTAATTCACCCCTCCACTTT

size: once
J: TRBJ2-5
D: -
V: TRBV10-3
CDR3: CAISAYQETQYF
DNA: TGTGCCATCAGTGCGTACCAAGAGACCCAGTACTTC

size: -
J: TRBJ2-7
D: TRBD1
V: TRBV18
CDR3: CASSPDRGGYEQYF
DNA: TGTGCCAGCTCACCAGACAGGGGTGGCTACGAGCAGTACTTC

size: -
J: TRBJ2-7
D: -
V: TRBV7-2
CDR3: CASSLGQARSEQYF
DNA: TGTGCCAGCAGCTTAGGACAGGCCAGGTCCGAGCAGTACTTC

size: -
J: TRBJ2-1
D: -
V: TRBV7-3
CDR3: CASSPMQGSYNEQFF
DNA: TGTGCCAGCAGCCCCATGCAGGGGTCCTACAATGAGCAGTTCTTC

size: -
J: TRBJ1-1
D: -
V: TRBV18
CDR3: CASTTGGDDTEAFF
DNA: TGTGCCAGCACAACCGGGGGTGATGACACTGAAGCTTTCTTT